This T cell receptor (beta chain) was sequenced for a study of cytomegalovirus exposure and HLA in healthy donors. Germline values: CDR1 WSHSY, CDR2 SAAADI. V dropped 6 bases and J dropped 1 base, with 12 bases sitting between them. The CDR3 loop spans 14 amino acids. Use of 60 Vbeta and 13 Jbeta primers characterized the PCR. Libraries were prepared by immunoSEQ multiplex PCR; TCRdb keeps only in-frame clonotypes and omits some of them. The sample contains 150,000 or so clones, around 67% of which appear only once. V gene TRBV10-2 combines with J gene TRBJ1-1; D might be TRBD1 (6 bases). The clonotype was recovered from a man aged 18 to 30 in good health and CMV-seropositive. The sample taken for sequencing was PBMCs. The CDR3: CASRGQAKNTEAFF. The CDR3 DNA reads TGCGCCAGCAGGGGACAAGCAAAGAACACTGAAGCTTTCTTT.